This record covers a single T cell receptor (beta chain). Its antigen remains unidentified. PCR primers comprised 60 Vbeta and 13 Jbeta primers. This table comes from immunoSEQ multiplex PCR, and its TCRdb copy is limited to in-frame clones, with some not included. Of 200,000 to 250,000 clones listed, around four fifths were seen once; the top ten hold roughly 0.71%. This specimen comes from a study of cytomegalovirus exposure and HLA in healthy donors. Study information: The early release's HLA-typed donors yielded approximately 82 million unique TCRs.

This CDR3 is built from 16 residues. CDR1 is SGDLS, CDR2 YYNGEE, per germline. V lost 4 bases and J lost 3; bases outside the gene matches: 9. General study results and limits: It was around 160 TCR beta chains that were listed as cytomegalovirus-associated.

The chain recombines TRBV9 with TRBJ2-7; 11 nucleotides match TRBD1. The receptor's source is a boy younger than 10 in good health and CMV-seronegative. What was sequenced was PBMCs. CDR3 residues: CASSPHGTGGFYEQYF. The DNA of the CDR3 is TGTGCCAGCAGCCCGCACGGGACAGGGGGTTTCTACGAGCAGTACTTC.